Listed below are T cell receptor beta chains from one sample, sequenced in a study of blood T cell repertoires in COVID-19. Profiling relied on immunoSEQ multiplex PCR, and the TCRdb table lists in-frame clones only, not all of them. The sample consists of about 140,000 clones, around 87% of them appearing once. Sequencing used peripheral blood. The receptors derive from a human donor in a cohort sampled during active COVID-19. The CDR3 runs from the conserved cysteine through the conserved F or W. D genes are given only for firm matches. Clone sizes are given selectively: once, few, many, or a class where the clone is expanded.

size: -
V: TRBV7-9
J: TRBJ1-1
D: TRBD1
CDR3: CASSAGQGGEDTEAFF
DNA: TGTGCCAGCAGCGCGGGACAGGGTGGAGAGGACACTGAAGCTTTCTTT

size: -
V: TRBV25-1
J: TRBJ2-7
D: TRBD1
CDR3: CASSGGTGDFYEQYF
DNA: TGTGCCAGCAGTGGCGGGACAGGAGATTTCTACGAGCAGTACTTC

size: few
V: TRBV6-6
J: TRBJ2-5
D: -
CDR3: CASQGGAETQYF
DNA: TGTGCCAGCCAAGGGGGGGCTGAGACCCAGTACTTC

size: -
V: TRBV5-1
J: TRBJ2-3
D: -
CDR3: CASSYMGQDTDTQYF
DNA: TGCGCCAGCAGCTATATGGGACAAGACACAGATACGCAGTATTTT

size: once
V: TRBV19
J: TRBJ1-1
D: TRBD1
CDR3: CASSEWTGGSTEAFF
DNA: TGTGCCAGTAGCGAATGGACAGGGGGAAGCACTGAAGCTTTCTTT

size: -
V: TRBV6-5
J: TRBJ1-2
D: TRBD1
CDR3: CASSPRTGNYGYTF
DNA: TGTGCCAGCAGTCCACGGACAGGGAACTATGGCTACACCTTC

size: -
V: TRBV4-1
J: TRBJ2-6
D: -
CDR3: CASSQGAVGAGANVLTF
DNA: TGCGCCAGCAGCCAGGGGGCCGTCGGGGCTGGGGCCAACGTCCTGACTTTC

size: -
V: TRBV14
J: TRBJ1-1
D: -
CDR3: CASSRNRNTEAFF
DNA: TGTGCCAGCAGCCGCAACAGGAATACTGAAGCTTTCTTT

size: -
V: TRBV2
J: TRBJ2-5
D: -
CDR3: CASSAGSVGRETQYF
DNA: TGTGCCAGCAGTGCGGGTTCCGTGGGGCGAGAGACCCAGTACTTC

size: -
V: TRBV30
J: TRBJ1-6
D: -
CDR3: CAGSSSYNSPLHF
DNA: TGTGCCGGGTCTAGCTCCTATAATTCACCCCTCCACTTT

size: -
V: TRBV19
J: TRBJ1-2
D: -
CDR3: CASTPTERGGNYGYTF
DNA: TGTGCCAGTACCCCAACCGAGCGGGGCGGAAACTATGGCTACACCTTC

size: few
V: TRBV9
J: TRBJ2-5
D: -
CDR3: CASSVAGGPQETQYF
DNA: TGTGCCAGCAGCGTAGCGGGGGGCCCCCAAGAGACCCAGTACTTC

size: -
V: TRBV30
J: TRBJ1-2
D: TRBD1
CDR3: CAWSVQTGDYGYTF
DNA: TGTGCCTGGAGTGTGCAAACAGGGGACTATGGCTACACCTTC

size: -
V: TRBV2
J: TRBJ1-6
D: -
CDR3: CASSTQPNSPLHF
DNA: TGTGCCAGCAGTACACAGCCTAATTCACCCCTCCACTTT

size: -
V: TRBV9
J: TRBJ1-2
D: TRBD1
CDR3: CASSADRGRISNYGYTF
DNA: TGTGCCAGCAGCGCCGACAGGGGGCGGATTTCTAACTATGGCTACACCTTC

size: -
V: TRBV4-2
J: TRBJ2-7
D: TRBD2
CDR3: CASSQGGTSGAYEQYF
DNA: TGTGCCAGCAGCCAAGGAGGGACTAGCGGAGCCTACGAGCAGTACTTC

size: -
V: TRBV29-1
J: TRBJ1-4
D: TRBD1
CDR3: CSPGGGQIATNEKLFF
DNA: TGCAGCCCCGGCGGGGGACAGATAGCAACTAATGAAAAACTGTTTTTT

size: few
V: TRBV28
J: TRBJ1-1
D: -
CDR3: CASSLVSQGNSEAFF
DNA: TGTGCCAGCAGTTTAGTCTCACAGGGAAACTCGGAAGCTTTCTTT

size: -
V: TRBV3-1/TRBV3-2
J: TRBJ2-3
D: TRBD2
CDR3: CASRSSGIQDTQYF
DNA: TGTGCCAGCAGATCTAGCGGGATTCAAGATACGCAGTATTTT

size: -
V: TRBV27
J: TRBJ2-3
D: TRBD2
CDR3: CASTGLGGDTQYF
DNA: TGTGCCAGCACCGGACTAGGCGGAGATACGCAGTATTTT

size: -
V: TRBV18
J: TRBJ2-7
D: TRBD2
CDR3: CASSPGAGGPYEQYF
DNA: TGTGCCAGCTCACCGGGAGCGGGGGGGCCTTACGAGCAGTACTTC

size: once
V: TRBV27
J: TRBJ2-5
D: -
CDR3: CASSLRDHQETQYF
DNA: TGTGCCAGCAGTTTGCGGGACCACCAAGAGACCCAGTACTTC

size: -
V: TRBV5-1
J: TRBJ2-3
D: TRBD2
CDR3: CASSRLPSGGDGLGTDTQYF
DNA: TGCGCCAGCAGCCGATTACCTAGCGGGGGGGATGGTTTGGGCACAGATACGCAGTATTTT

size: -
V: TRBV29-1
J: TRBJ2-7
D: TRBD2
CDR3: CSVETSGSGEQYF
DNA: TGCAGCGTTGAGACTAGCGGGAGTGGGGAGCAGTACTTC

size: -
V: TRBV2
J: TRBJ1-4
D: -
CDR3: CASSGQDEKLFF
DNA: TGTGCCAGCAGTGGACAGGATGAAAAACTGTTTTTT

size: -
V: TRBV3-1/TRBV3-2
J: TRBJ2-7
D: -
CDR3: CASSRQTYEQYF
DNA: TGTGCCAGCAGCCGACAGACTTACGAGCAGTACTTC

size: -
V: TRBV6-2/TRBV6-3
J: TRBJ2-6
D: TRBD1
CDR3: CASSSGQGISGANVLTF
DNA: TGTGCCAGCAGTTCAGGACAGGGAATCTCTGGGGCCAACGTCCTGACTTTC

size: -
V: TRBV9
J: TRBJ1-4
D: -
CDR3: CASSPHGATNEKLFF
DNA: TGTGCCAGCAGCCCTCACGGTGCAACTAATGAAAAACTGTTTTTT

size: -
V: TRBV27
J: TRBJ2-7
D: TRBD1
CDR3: CASSLGRDRGSYEQYF
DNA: TGTGCCAGCAGCTTAGGCCGGGACAGGGGATCCTACGAGCAGTACTTC

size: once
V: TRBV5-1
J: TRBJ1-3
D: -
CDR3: CASSPTTGSGNTIYF
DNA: TGCGCCAGCAGCCCAACCACCGGCTCTGGAAACACCATATATTTT

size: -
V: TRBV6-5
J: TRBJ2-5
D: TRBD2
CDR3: CASRGSTSGGGAQYF
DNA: TGTGCCAGCAGGGGATCAACTAGCGGGGGCGGGGCCCAGTACTTC

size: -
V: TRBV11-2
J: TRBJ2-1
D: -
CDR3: CASSPLRGGSYNEQFF
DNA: TGTGCCAGCAGCCCCCTCCGAGGAGGCTCCTACAATGAGCAGTTCTTC

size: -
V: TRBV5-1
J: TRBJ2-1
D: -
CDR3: CASSFRRGAQNEQFF
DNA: TGCGCCAGCAGCTTTAGACGGGGGGCGCAAAATGAGCAGTTCTTC

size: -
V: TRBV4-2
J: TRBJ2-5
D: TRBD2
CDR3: CASSHTTSGDETQYF
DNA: TGTGCCAGCAGCCACACGACTAGCGGGGATGAGACCCAGTACTTC

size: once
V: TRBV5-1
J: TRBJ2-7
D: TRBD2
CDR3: CASSLATTSGSVGEQYF
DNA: TGCGCCAGCAGCTTGGCCACCACAAGCGGGAGTGTAGGAGAGCAGTACTTC

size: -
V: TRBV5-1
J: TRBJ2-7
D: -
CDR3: CASSPLATKYEQYF
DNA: TGCGCCAGCAGCCCCCTAGCGACTAAATACGAGCAGTACTTC

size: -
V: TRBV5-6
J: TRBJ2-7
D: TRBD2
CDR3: CASSPRLAGGRGEQYF
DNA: TGTGCCAGCAGCCCCCGATTAGCGGGAGGAAGAGGAGAGCAGTACTTC

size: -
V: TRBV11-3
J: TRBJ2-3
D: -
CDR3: CASSRAEQGVTDTQYF
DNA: TGTGCCAGCAGCCGAGCTGAACAGGGCGTCACAGATACGCAGTATTTT

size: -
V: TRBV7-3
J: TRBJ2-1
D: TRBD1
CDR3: CASSPPGTGPYNEQFF
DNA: TGTGCCAGCAGCCCACCCGGGACAGGGCCCTACAATGAGCAGTTCTTC

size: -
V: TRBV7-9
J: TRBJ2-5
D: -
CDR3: CASRGSTQETQYF
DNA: TGTGCCAGCAGGGGCTCCACACAAGAGACCCAGTACTTC

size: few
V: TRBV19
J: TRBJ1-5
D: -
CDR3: CASSLDRSSNQPQHF
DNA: TGTGCCAGTAGTCTAGACAGGTCCAGCAATCAGCCCCAGCATTTT